A single T cell receptor beta chain is shown here with its context. Its antigen is still unknown. The input lacks base qualities; no much larger clone sits a single base away. This entry is derived from a study of shared clonotypes between healthy human individuals (dated by TCRdb to the early 2020s). Turning to the overall study: The cohort comprised a couple of women and a few men aged 18 to 49 years. Blood TCR repertoires of 5 or 6 healthy adults were deeply sequenced to estimate repertoire size and the extent of clonotype sharing between individuals. For each donor, three plates each were used for CD4 naive and CD4 memory, two plates were used for CD8 naive, and one plate was used for CD8 memory. Between about 0.9 and 9 billion PBMCs per donor were obtained by leukapheresis. Different laboratories and diverse techniques were used to prepare libraries and sequence TCR repertoires, to increase sequencing depth and limit assay-specific biases.

Findings and caveats that apply to the study as a whole: Sampling was restricted to blood, and TCR repertoires in tissue are likely to differ from TCR repertoires in blood. Compared with non-shared clonotypes, clonotypes shared by all four sorted-subset donors had higher generation probabilities. Naive subsets generally had larger estimated clonotype richness than memory subsets. Pairwise subsampling led to the expectation that sequencing depth would affect the degree of clonotype sharing among donors. Rarefaction of sorted-subset datasets indicated incomplete sequencing despite the large sequencing depth. The genetic and exposure-history diversity represented was limited by the small number of donors. Across a few donors, around 5% of naive CD4, approximately 3.6% of naive CD8, 2.3% of memory CD4, and 0.4% of memory CD8 clonotypes were shared.

Donors were healthy HIV-negative adults with no recently reported acute infections or vaccinations. Only Caucasian adults living in Nashville, Tennessee, USA were represented among the donors. Magnetic negative selection was used to enrich CD4+ T cells, after which naive cells were positively selected on CD45RA and the negative fraction became the memory subset. Blood was collected by leukapheresis, and PBMCs were isolated by Ficoll-Histopaque density gradient centrifugation and then cryopreserved in liquid nitrogen vapor phase. Analytical flow cytometry was used to check the purity and quantity of every magnetically sorted T cell population. Genomic DNA was isolated from every sorted fraction and measured by UV absorbance on a Nanodrop 2000c. Using the deep immunoSEQ assay, TCR CDR3 regions were amplified from genomic DNA by multiplex PCR. Extracted genomic DNA from each cell subset was spread evenly across all wells of several immunoSEQ 96-well plates, with each plate serving as a replicate. Each replicate PCR for sorted subsets received 200 ng genomic DNA, equal to about 29,000 T cell genomes. Purified libraries were measured with a Qubit 3.0 fluorometer, size-checked on a Bioanalyzer 2100, and measured again with the KAPA Library Quantification kit. A separate single-read 150-cycle Illumina NextSeq 550 flow cell was used to sequence each immunoSEQ 96-well plate. Concerning the study's data processing: Because only junctional sequences without quality scores were contained in the immunoSEQ output, filtering matching that applied to full-length reads could not be performed. To assign V/J genes and CDR3, sequences were annotated against IMGT germline references using PyIR, a Python wrapper for IgBLAST v1.9. Reads were removed for weak V/J assignments (E-value above 1e-6), missing CDR3, stop codons, out-of-frame junctions, or ambiguous translated residues. V3J clonotypes were defined as sequences sharing the same inferred V gene, J gene, and CDR3 amino acid sequence. To compute the percentage overlap between repertoires, the number of shared unique clonotypes was divided by the size of the smaller repertoire. Repertoire richness was assessed with RTK rarefaction, the Chao1 estimator, and Recon v2.1 estimates of unobserved clonotypes. Generation probabilities were computed with OLGA for all TCRbeta clonotypes obtained by the gDNA method from a handful of donors. The table comes from immuneACCESS by way of TCRdb, which keeps in-frame sequences with V and J called. Part of the clones is missing from these tables; in studies checked, under half for an unresolved V gene and the rest for unknown reasons. That table furnishes V, J and clone size, whereas the DNA furnished D and trimming. For this sample there are 2,500,000 or so clones; around 93% appear just once. The top ten clonotypes cover 0.37% of the sample.

A distance of 6 bases separates the germline ends of V and J, which lose 1 base and 3 bases respectively. From a lookup of the germline V gene, CDR1 and CDR2 are SGHTA and FQGNSA. Spanning cysteine to phenylalanine, the CDR3 consists of 13 amino acids. The kept DNA is CDR3 alone, 39 bases in frame from the first base. The sequence derives from a young man in good health. Some clones in this sample may be carry-over from other donors' samples. The sample comprised naive CD4+ T cells from PBMCs. The cell subset or site tag for this specimen amounts to: CD45RA+ positively selected. The chain couples TRBV7-2 to TRBJ2-5, with no confident D gene call. The CDR3 loop reads CASSLVAEETQYF. The DNA sequence is given as TGTGCCAGCAGCTTAGTTGCGGAAGAGACCCAGTACTTC.